This T cell receptor (beta chain) was profiled in a study of T cells in Graves' hyperthyroidism and ophthalmopathy. With V trimmed by 5 bases and J by 3 bases, 16 bases remained unmatched. This CDR3 region has 20 residues. In the ophthalmopathy cohort, Clinical Activity Score was at least 3, NOSPECS grade at least 4, and duration under 3 months. PBMCs were obtained from 7.5 to 10 ml fresh peripheral blood. Using RNA transcripts as the source, TCR beta CDR3 regions were amplified. The TCR CDR3 first-round RT-PCR relied on the HTBI primer set. TCRdb reanalysed the multiplex PCR reads using MiXCR and keeps one entry per CDR3 protein. The sample holds over 450,000 distinct CDR3 sequences, about a sixth seen once.

The genes are TRBV12-3 or TRBV12-4 and TRBJ2-1; 13 nucleotides align to TRBD2. Source material: blood. This receptor was taken from a woman younger than 35 with Graves' ophthalmopathy. CDR3: CASSPPFKPTSGGFYNEQFF. CDR3 DNA sequence: TGTGCCAGCAGTCCCCCATTCAAACCGACTAGCGGGGGGTTCTACAATGAGCAGTTCTTC.